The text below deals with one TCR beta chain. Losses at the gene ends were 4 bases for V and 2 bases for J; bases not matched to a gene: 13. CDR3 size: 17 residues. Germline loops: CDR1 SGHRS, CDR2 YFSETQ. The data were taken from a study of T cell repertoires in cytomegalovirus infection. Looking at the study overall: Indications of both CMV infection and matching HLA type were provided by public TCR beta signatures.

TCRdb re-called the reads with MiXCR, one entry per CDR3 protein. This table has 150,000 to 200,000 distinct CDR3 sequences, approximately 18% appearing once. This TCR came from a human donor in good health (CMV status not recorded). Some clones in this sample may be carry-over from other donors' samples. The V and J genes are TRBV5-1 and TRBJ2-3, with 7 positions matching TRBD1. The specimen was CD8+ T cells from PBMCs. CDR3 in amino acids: CASSRGAGDSPTDTQYF. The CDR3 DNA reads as TGCGCCAGCAGCAGGGGTGCCGGGGACAGTCCCACAGATACGCAGTATTTT.